This TCR beta chain was sequenced during a study of post-analysis software for immune sequencing data (dated by TCRdb to about 2015). With respect to the entire study: Relapsing-remitting, secondary progressive and progressive-relapsing multiple sclerosis were recorded as disease courses, and subtype annotation was lacking for some patients. The patient repertoires were set against about 12 previously published healthy control repertoires from donors whose ages ranged from roughly 6 to 25 years. A subset of samples was prepared in parallel using single-end sample barcoding, then pooled and co-amplified after Illumina adapter ligation.

Receptor libraries were prepared by PCR. These reads were obtained on an Illumina HiSeq 2500. To reduce PCR and sequencing biases, unique molecular identifiers were built into the TCR beta cDNA libraries. Per 1 to 10 million input T cells, roughly 500,000 cDNA molecules were obtained, such that each molecule approximated one T cell. The patient libraries were prepared and sequenced with the same protocol used for the earlier healthy control dataset. Samples belonging to the same batch were prepared together, multiplexed and sequenced on a shared HiSeq lane. In the original analysis: MIGEC was used to process the raw barcoded reads, and molecular identifier groups with only a single read were discarded before consensus assembly and CDR3 extraction. Clonotype tables were post-analysed with VDJtools, normalizing diversity by down-sampling all datasets to the smallest sample size. To correct batch-related cross-sample contamination, repertoire overlap clustering matched CDR3 amino acid sequences but not nucleotide sequences. TCRdb ran its own pipeline on the public reads, namely fastp trimming at Q25 and MiXCR clone calling, and kept in-frame beta chains. Rows matching on CDR3 protein sequence are summarized as one entry with the most common DNA and genes. These V and J calls rely on TCRdb rather than the paper's analysis. The sample includes roughly 870,000 distinct CDR3 sequences, with about 50% observed a single time. Of the sample, approximately 4.5% falls within the top ten clones.

To demonstrate the VDJtools post-analysis software, the study profiled TCR beta repertoires from the peripheral blood of 13 young patients with multiple sclerosis. The patients with multiple sclerosis were children and adolescents between about 6 and 17 years of age. Germline trimming amounts to 2 bases on V and 2 bases on J, with 8 as the count of junction bases outside the gene matches. The germline V gene (reference sequence) yields SEHNR for CDR1 and FQNEAQ for CDR2. The CDR3 has 18 amino acids, counting the end cysteine and phenylalanine. Only the CDR3 DNA stays, 54 bases, in frame from base 1. This clonotype was recorded a few times. Its recognized antigen is unknown. The sample holds no much larger clone one base away, and base qualities are not on file. Broad study findings and their caveats: Significantly lower normalized Chao1 diversity was found in multiple sclerosis patients than in controls, suggesting substantial peripheral T-cell clonal expansion. The multiple sclerosis patient group was slightly younger than the control group. Patients showed significantly higher frequencies than controls for roughly five TRBV segments, among them TRBV5-6, TRBV5-1 and TRBV20-1. When samples were clustered directly using the F measure, samples prepared in the same batch co-clustered strongly, which prompted a batch-effect correction.

Rearrangement joined TRBV7-9 to TRBJ2-3; 12 of the junction bases match TRBD2. Source material: blood. The clonotype comes from a girl between 5 and 17 years old with multiple sclerosis. Here the CDR3 is given as CASSLLATSGGPTDTQYF. The sequenced DNA is TGTGCCAGCAGCTTATTGGCCACTAGCGGGGGGCCCACAGATACGCAGTATTTT.